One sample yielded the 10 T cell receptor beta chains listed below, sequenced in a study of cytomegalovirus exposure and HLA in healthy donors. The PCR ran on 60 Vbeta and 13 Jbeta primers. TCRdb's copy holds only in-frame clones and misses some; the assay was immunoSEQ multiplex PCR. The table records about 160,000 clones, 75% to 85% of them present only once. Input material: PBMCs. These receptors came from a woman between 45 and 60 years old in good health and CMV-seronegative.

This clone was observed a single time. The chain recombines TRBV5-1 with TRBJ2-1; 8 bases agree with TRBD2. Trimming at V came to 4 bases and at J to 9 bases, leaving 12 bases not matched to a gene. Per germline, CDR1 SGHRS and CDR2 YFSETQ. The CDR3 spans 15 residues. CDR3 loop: CASSTLPGLDSEQFF. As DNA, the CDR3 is TGCGCCAGCAGCACGTTACCGGGACTAGACTCTGAGCAGTTCTTC. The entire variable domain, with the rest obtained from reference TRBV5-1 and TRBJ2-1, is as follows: KAGVTQTPRYLIKTRGQQVTLSCSPISGHRSVSWYQQTPGQGLQFLFEYFSETQRNKGNFPGRFSGRQFSNSRSEMNVSTLELGDSALYLCASSTLPGLDSEQFFGPGTRLTVL.

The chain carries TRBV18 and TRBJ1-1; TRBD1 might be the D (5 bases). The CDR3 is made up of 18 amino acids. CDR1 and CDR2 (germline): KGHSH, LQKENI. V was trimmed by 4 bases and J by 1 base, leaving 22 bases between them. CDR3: CASSRSGGVRFSNTEAFF. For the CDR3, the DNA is TGTGCCAGCTCACGCAGCGGAGGGGTCCGTTTCTCGAACACTGAAGCTTTCTTT.

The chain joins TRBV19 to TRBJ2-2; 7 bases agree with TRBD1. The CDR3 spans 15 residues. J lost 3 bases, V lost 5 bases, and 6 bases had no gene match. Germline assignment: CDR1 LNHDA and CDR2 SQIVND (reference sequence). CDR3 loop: CASSSYQGDTGELFF. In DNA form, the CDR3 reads TGTGCCAGTAGTTCCTACCAGGGGGACACCGGGGAGCTGTTTTTT.

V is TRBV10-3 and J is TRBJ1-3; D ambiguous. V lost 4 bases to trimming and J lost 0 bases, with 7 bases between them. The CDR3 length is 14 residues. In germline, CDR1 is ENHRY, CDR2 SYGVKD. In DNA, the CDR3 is TGTGCCATCAGTGTGGCCCACTCTGGAAACACCATATATTTT. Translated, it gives CAISVAHSGNTIYF.

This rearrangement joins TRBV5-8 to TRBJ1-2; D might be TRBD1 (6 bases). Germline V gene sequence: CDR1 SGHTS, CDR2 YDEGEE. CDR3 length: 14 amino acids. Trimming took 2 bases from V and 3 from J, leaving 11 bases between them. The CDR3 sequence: CASSLITGHYGYTF. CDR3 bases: TGTGCCAGCAGCTTAATCACAGGGCACTATGGCTACACCTTC.

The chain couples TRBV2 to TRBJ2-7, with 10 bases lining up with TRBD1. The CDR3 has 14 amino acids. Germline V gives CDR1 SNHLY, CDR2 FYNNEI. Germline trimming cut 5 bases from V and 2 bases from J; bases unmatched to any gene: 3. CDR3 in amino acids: CASSRQGAAYEQYF. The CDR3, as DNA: TGTGCCAGCAGTAGACAGGGGGCGGCCTACGAGCAGTACTTC.

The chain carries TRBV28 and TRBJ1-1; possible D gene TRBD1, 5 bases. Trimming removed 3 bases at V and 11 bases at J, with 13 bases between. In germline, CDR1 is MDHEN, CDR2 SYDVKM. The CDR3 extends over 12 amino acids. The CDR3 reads CASSFGGIRAFF. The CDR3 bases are TGTGCCAGCAGTTTTGGGGGGATACGTGCTTTCTTT.

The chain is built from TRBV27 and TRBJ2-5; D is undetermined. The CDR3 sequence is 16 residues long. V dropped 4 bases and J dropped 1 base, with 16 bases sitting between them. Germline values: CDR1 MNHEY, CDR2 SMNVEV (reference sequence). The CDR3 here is CASSSSLEATQETQYF. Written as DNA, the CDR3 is TGTGCCAGCAGTTCCTCTCTAGAGGCAACCCAAGAGACCCAGTACTTC.

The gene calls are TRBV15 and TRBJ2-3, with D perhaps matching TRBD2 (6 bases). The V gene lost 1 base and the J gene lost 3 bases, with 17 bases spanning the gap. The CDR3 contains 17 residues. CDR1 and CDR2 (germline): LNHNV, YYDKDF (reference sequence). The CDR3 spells CATSRALLREHTDTQYF. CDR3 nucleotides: TGTGCCACCAGCAGAGCCCTCTTACGGGAGCATACAGATACGCAGTATTTT.

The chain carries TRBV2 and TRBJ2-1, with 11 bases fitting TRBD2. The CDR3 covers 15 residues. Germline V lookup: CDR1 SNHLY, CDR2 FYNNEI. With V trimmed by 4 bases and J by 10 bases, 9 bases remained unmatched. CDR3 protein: CASSALAGGVGEQFF. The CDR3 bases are TGTGCCAGCAGTGCCCTAGCGGGGGGCGTGGGGGAGCAGTTCTTC.